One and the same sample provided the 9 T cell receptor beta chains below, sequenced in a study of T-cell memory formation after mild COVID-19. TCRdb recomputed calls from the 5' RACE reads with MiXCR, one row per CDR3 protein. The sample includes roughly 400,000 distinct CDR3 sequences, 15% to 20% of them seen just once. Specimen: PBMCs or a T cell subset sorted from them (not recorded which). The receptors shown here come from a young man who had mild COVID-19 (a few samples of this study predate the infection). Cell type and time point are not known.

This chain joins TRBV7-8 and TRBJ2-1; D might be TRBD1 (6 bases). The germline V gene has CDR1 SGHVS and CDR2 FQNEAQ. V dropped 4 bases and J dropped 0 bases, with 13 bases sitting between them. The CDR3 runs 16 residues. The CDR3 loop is CASSSYRVSSYNEQFF. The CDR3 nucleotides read TGTGCCAGCAGCTCCTACAGGGTTAGCTCCTACAATGAGCAGTTCTTC.

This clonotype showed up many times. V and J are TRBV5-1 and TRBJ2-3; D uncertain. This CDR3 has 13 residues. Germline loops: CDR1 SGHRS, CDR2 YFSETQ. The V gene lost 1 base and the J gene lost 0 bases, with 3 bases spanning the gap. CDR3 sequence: CASSLLSTDTQYF. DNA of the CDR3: TGCGCCAGCAGCTTGTTAAGCACAGATACGCAGTATTTT.

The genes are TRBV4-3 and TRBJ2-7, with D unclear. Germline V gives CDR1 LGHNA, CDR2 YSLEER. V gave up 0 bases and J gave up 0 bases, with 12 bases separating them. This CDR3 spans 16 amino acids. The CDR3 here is CASSQDRGQPSYEQYF. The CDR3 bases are TGCGCCAGCAGCCAAGATCGAGGCCAGCCCTCCTACGAGCAGTACTTC.

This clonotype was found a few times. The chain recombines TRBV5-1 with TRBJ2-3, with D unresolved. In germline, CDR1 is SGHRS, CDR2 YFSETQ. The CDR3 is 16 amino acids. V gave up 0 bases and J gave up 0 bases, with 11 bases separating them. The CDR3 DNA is TGCGCCAGCAGCTTGGTTTGGGGTTGGAGCACAGATACGCAGTATTTT. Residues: CASSLVWGWSTDTQYF. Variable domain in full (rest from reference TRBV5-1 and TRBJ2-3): KAGVTQTPRYLIKTRGQQVTLSCSPISGHRSVSWYQQTPGQGLQFLFEYFSETQRNKGNFPGRFSGRQFSNSRSEMNVSTLELGDSALYLCASSLVWGWSTDTQYFGPGTRLTVL.

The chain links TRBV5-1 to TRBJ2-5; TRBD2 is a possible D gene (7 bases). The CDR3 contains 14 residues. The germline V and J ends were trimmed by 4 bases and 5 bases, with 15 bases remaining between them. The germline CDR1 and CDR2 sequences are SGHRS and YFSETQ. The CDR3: CASSQRGGAETQYF. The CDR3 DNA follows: TGCGCCAGCAGCCAACGTGGGGGGGCCGAGACCCAGTACTTC.

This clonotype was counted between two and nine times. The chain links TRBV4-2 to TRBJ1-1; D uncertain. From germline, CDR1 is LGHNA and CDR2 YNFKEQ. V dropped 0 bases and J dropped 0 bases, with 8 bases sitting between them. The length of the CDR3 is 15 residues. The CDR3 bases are TGTGCCAGCAGCCAAGATACAGCCATGAACACTGAAGCTTTCTTT. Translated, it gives CASSQDTAMNTEAFF.

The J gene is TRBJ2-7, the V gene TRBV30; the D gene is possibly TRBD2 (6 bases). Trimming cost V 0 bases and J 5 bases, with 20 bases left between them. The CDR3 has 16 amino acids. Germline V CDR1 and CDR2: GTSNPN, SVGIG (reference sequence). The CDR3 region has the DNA TGTGCCTGGAGTGTAGGGTTTGGCGGGGCGGGGAACGAGCAGTACTTC. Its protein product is CAWSVGFGGAGNEQYF.

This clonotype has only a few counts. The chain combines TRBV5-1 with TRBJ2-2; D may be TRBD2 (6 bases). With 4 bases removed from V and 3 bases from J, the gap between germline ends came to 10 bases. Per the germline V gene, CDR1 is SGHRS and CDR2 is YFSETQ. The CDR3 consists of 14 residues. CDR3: CASSGGLYTGELFF. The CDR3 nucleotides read TGCGCCAGCAGCGGGGGACTTTACACCGGGGAGCTGTTTTTT.

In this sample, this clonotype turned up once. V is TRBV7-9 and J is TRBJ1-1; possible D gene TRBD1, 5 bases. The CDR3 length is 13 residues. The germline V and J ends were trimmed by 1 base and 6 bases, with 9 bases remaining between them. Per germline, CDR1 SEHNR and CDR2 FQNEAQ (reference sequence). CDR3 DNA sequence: TGTGCCAGCAGCTTAGGGGGGATCGCTGAAGCTTTCTTT. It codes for CASSLGGIAEAFF.